This TCR beta chain was recovered during a study of response to subunit inactivated influenza vaccine. TCRdb used MiXCR to reprocess the RT-PCR reads, holding one entry per CDR3 protein. The profile covers roughly 780,000 distinct CDR3 sequences, with about 18% appearing a single time and about a tenth taken by the ten largest. The V gene lost 2 bases and the J gene lost 3 bases, with 17 bases spanning the gap. The CDR3 consists of 16 residues. Sample: PBMCs from blood, taken 4 to 6 days after vaccination. The TCR originated in a man aged 45 to 65 who received an inactivated influenza vaccine. The rearrangement uses TRBV12-3 or TRBV12-4 and TRBJ2-7; the D is unclear. CDR3: CASSLSWHSPFYEQYF. The CDR3 region has the DNA TGTGCCAGCAGTTTAAGCTGGCACAGCCCCTTCTACGAGCAGTACTTC.